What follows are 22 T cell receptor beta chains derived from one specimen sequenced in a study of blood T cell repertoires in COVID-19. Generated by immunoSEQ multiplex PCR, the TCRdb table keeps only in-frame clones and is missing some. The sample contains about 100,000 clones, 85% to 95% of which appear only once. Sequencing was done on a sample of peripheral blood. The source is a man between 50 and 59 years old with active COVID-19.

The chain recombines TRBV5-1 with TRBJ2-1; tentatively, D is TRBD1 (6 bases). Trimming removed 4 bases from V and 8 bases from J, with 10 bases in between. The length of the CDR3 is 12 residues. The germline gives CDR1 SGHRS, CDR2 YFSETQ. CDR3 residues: CASSRGQHEQFF. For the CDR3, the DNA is TGCGCCAGCAGCCGTGGACAGCATGAGCAGTTCTTC.

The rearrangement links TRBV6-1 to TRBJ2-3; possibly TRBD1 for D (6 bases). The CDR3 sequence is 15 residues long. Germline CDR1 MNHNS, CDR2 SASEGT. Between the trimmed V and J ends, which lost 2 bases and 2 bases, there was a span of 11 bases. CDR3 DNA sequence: TGTGCCAGCAGTGAAAAGGGGGTAGTCACAGATACGCAGTATTTT. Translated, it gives CASSEKGVVTDTQYF.

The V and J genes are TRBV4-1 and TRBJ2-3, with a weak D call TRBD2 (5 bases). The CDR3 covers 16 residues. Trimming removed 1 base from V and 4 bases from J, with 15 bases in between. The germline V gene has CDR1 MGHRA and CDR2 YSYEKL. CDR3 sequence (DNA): TGCGCCAGCAGCCAAGTATGGGGAGTTGGGCCAGATACGCAGTATTTT. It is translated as CASSQVWGVGPDTQYF.

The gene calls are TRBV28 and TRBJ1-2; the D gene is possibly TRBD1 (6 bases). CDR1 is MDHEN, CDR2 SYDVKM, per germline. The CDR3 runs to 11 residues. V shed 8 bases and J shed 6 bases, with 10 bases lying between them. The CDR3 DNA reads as TGTGCCAGCTACCAGGGGAATGGCTACACCTTC. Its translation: CASYQGNGYTF.

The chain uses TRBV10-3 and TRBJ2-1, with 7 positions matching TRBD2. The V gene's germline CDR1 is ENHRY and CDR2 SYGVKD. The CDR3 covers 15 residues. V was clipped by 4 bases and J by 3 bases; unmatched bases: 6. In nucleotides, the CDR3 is TGTGCCATCAGTGGGGGGGAGGGCCGCTACAATGAGCAGTTCTTC. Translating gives CAISGGEGRYNEQFF.

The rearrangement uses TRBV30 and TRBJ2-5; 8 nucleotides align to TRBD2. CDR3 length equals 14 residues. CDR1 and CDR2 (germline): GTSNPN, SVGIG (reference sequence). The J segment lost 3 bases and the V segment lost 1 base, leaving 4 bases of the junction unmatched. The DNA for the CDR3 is TGTGCCTGGAGTGCCGCGGGAGGAGAAGAGACCCAGTACTTC. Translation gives CAWSAAGGEETQYF. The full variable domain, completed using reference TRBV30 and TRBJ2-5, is SQTIHQWPATLVQPVGSPLSLECTVEGTSNPNLYWYRQAAGRGLQLLFYSVGIGQISSEVPQNLSASRPQDRQFILSSKKLLLSDSGFYLCAWSAAGGEETQYFGPGTRLLVL.

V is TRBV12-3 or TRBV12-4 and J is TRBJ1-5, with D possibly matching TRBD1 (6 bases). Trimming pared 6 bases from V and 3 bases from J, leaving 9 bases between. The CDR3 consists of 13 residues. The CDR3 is CASSLGANQPQHF. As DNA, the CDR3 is TGTGCCAGCAGCCTGGGGGCCAATCAGCCCCAGCATTTT.

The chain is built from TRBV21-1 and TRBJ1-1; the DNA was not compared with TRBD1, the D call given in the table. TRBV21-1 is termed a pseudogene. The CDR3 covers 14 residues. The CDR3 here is CASPTGGESTEAFF. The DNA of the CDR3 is TGTGCCAGCCCCACAGGGGGCGAGAGCACTGAAGCTTTCTTT.

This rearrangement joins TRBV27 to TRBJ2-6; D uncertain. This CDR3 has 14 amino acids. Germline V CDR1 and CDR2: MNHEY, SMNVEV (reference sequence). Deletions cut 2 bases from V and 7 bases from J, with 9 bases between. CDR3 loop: CASSLMSEANVLTF. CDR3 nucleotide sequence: TGTGCCAGCAGTTTAATGAGCGAAGCCAACGTCCTGACTTTC. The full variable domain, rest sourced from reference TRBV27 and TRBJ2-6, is EAQVTQNPRYLITVTGKKLTVTCSQNMNHEYMSWYRQDPGLGLRQIYYSMNVEVTDKGDVPEGYKVSRKEKRNFPLILESPSPNQTSLYFCASSLMSEANVLTFGAGSRLTVL.

This CDR3 is CASSPWSSGNTIYF. In DNA form, the CDR3 reads TGTGCCAGCAGCCCTTGGAGTTCTGGAAACACCATATATTTT. The V call is TRBV3-1 (or the pseudogene TRBV3-2), the J call TRBJ1-3; no clear D gene. In germline, CDR1 is LGHDT, CDR2 YNNKEL (reference sequence). The CDR3 runs to 14 residues. Between the trimmed V and J ends, which lost 4 bases and 1 base, there was a span of 8 bases.

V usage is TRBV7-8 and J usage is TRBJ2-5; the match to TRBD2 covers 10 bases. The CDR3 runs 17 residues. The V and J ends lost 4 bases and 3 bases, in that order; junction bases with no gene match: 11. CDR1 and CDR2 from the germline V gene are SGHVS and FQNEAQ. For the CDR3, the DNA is TGTGCCAGCAGCTCCCAGCGGGAGGGCCAGGGGGAAGAGACCCAGTACTTC. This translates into CASSSQREGQGEETQYF.

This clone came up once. CDR3 sequence reads: CASSEVAGVSYNEQFF. DNA for the CDR3: TGTGCCAGCAGTGAAGTAGCGGGAGTAAGTTACAATGAGCAGTTCTTC. This chain connects TRBV6-1 to TRBJ2-1, with TRBD2 identical over 9 bases. Germline V CDR1 and CDR2: MNHNS, SASEGT. The CDR3 length is 16 residues. Unmatched junction bases numbered 5, after V lost 1 base and J lost 4 bases.

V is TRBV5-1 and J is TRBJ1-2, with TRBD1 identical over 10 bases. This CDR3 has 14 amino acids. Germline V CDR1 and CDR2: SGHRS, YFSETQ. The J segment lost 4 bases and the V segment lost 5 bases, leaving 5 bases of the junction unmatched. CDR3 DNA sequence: TGCGCCAGCAGGTACGACAGGGGGCCCTATGGCTACACCTTC. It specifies CASRYDRGPYGYTF.

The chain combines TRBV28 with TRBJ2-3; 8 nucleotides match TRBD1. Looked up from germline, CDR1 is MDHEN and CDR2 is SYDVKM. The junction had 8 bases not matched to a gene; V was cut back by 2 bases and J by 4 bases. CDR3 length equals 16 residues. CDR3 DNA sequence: TGTGCCAGCAGTTTAGGCAGGGGGCAAATATCAGATACGCAGTATTTT. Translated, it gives CASSLGRGQISDTQYF.

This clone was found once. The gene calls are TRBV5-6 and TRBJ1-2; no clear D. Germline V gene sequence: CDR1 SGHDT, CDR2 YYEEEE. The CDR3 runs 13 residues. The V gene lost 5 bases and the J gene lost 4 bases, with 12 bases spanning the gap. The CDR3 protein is CASRFLDSYGYTF. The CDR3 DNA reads TGTGCCAGCAGGTTTCTAGACTCCTATGGCTACACCTTC.

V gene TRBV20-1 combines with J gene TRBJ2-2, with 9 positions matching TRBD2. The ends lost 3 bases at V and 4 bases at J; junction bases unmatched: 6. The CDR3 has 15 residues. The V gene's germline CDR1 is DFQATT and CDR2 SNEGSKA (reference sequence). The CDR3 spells CSASRLAEPTGELFF. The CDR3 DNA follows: TGCAGTGCTAGTCGACTAGCGGAGCCCACCGGGGAGCTGTTTTTT.

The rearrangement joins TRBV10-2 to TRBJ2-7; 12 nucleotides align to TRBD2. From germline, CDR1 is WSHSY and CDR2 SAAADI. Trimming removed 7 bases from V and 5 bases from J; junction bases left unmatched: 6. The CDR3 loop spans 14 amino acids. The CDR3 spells CASTWTSGNNEQYF. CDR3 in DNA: TGCGCCAGCACTTGGACTAGCGGGAACAACGAGCAGTACTTC.

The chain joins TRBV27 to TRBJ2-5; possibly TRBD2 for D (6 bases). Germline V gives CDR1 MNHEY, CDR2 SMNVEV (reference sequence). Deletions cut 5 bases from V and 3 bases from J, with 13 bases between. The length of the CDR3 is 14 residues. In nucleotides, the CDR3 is TGTGCCAGCAGTCCTTGGACGGGGGAAGAGACCCAGTACTTC. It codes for CASSPWTGEETQYF.

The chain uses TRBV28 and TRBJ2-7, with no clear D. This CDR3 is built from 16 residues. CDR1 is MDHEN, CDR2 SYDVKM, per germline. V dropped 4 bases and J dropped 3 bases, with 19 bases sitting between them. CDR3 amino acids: CASSSTSEVRVYEQYF. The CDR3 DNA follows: TGTGCCAGCAGTTCCACATCCGAGGTGAGAGTCTACGAGCAGTACTTC.

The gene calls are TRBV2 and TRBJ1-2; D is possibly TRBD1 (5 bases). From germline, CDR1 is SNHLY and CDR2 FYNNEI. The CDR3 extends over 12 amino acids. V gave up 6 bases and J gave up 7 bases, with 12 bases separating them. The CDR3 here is CASRPSGGGYTF. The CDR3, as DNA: TGTGCCAGCAGGCCCTCGGGGGGTGGCTACACCTTC.

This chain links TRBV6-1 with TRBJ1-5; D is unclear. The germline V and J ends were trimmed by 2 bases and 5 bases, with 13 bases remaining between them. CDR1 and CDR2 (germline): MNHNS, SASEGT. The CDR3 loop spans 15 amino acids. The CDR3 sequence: CASSESLPLYQPQHF. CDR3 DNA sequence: TGTGCCAGCAGTGAAAGCTTACCCCTTTATCAGCCCCAGCATTTT.

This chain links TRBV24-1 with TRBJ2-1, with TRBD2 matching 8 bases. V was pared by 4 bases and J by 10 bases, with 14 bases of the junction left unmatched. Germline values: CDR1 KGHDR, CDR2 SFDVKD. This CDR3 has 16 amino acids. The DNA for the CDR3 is TGTGCCACCAGTGAACCGGGGGGGGTGGAGGGATTAGAGCAGTTCTTC. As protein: CATSEPGGVEGLEQFF.